This TCR beta chain was sequenced during a study of esophageal squamous cell carcinoma under preoperative chemotherapy. About the study: Both tumor-infiltrating lymphocytes and peripheral blood T cells had their TCR repertoires profiled.

Using its own MiXCR run on the PCR reads, TCRdb lists one record per CDR3 protein. The sample records tens of thousands of distinct CDR3 sequences, roughly half being singletons. Study observations and caveats: Peripheral T cells migrating into the tumor appeared to partly supply post-treatment tumor-infiltrating lymphocytes. Abundant clones tended to shrink rather than expand after paclitaxel-nedaplatin.

Noted time point: before preoperative PTX-NDP chemotherapy. Before surgery, patients were given preoperative paclitaxel-nedaplatin chemotherapy. Only a few counts were recorded for this clonotype. Its antigen is undetermined. The CDR3 spans 17 residues. V trimming: 5 bases; J trimming: 0 bases; junction bases outside the gene matches: 8. The sequence derives from a human donor with esophageal squamous cell carcinoma. The donor label of this sample is uncertain. This sample was taken from a patient given preoperative chemotherapy. This chain joins TRBV12-3 or TRBV12-4 and TRBJ1-5, with 9 bases lining up with TRBD1. The CDR3 loop is CASSDRGYEGSNQPQHF. CDR3 nucleotides: TGTGCCAGCAGTGACAGGGGGTATGAGGGTAGCAATCAGCCCCAGCATTTT.